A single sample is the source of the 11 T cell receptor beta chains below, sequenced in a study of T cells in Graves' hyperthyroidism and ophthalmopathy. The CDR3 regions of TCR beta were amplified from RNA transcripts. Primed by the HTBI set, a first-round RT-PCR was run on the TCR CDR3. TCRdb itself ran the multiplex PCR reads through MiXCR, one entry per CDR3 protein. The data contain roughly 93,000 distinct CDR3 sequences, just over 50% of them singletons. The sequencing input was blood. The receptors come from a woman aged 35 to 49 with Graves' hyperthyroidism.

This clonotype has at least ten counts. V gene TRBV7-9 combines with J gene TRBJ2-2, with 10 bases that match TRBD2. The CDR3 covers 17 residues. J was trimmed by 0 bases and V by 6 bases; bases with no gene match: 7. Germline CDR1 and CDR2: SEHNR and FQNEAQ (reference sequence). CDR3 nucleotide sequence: TGTGCCAGCAGATCGATTACTAGCGGGGCGAACACCGGGGAGCTGTTTTTT. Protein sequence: CASRSITSGANTGELFF.

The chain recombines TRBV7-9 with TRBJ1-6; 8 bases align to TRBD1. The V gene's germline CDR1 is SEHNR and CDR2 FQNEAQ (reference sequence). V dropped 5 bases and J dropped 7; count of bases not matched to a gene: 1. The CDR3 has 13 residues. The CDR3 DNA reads TGTGCCAGCAGCGGACAGGGAAATTCACCCCTCCACTTT. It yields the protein CASSGQGNSPLHF.

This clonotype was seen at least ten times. The CDR3 reads CASSLLGGWGNSPLHF. For the CDR3, the DNA is TGTGCCAGCAGCTTACTCGGGGGCTGGGGGAATTCACCCCTCCACTTT. This chain connects TRBV7-8 to TRBJ1-6, with D perhaps TRBD1 (6 bases). This CDR3 region has 16 residues. CDR1 and CDR2 (germline): SGHVS, FQNEAQ. The V and J ends lost 2 bases and 7 bases respectively, with 15 bases between them.

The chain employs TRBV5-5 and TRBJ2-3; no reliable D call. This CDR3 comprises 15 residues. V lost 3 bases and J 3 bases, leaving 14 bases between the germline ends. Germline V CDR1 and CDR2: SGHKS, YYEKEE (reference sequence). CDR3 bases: TGTGCCAGCAGCTCAACCGACGCAAATACAGATACGCAGTATTTT. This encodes CASSSTDANTDTQYF.

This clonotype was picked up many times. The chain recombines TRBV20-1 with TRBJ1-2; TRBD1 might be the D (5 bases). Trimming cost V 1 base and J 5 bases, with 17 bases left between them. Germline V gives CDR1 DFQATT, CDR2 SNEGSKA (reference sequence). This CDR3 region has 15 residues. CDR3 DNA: TGCAGTGCTAGAGTAACGAACAGGATCCTGTATGGCTACACCTTC. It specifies CSARVTNRILYGYTF.

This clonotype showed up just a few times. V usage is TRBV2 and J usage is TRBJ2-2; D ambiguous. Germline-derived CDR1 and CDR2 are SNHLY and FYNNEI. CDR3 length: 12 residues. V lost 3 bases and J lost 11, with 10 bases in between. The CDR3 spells CASSDDFGELFF. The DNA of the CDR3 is TGTGCCAGCAGTGACGATTTCGGCGAGCTGTTTTTT. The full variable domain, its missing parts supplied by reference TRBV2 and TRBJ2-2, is EPEVTQTPSHQVTQMGQEVILRCVPISNHLYFYWYRQILGQKVEFLVSFYNNEISEKSEIFDDQFSVERPDGSNFTLKIRSTKLEDSAMYFCASSDDFGELFFGEGSRLTVL.

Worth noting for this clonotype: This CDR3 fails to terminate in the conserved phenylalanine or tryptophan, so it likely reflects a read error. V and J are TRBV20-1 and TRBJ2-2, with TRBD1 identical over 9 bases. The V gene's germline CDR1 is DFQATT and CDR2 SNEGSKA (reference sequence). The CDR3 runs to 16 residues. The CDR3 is CSARDPRTGEVGGLFL. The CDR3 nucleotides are TGCAGTGCTAGAGACCCACGGACAGGGGAGGTCGGGGGGCTGTTTCTT.

The DNA of the CDR3 is TGTGCCAGCAGCCTGACTAGCGGAAATTCACCCCTCCACTTT. Its translation: CASSLTSGNSPLHF. The rearrangement joins TRBV7-9 to TRBJ1-6, with D uncertain. The CDR3 contains 14 residues. Germline CDR1 is SEHNR and CDR2 is FQNEAQ (reference sequence). V was clipped by 5 bases and J by 7 bases, with 12 bases between them.

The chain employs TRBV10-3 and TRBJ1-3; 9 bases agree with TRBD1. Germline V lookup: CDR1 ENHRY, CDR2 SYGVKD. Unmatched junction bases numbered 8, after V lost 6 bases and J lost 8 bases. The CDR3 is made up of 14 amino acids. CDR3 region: CAIREGGDRDTIYF. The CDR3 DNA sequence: TGTGCCATCAGGGAGGGCGGGGACAGGGACACCATATATTTT.

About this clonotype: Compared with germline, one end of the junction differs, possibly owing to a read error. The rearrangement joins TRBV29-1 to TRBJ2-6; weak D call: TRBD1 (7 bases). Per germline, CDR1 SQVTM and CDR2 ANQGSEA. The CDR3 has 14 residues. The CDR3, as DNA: TGCAGCGTCGAGGGGGCAGGAGGGGCCAACGTCCCGACTTTC. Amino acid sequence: CSVEGAGGANVPTF.

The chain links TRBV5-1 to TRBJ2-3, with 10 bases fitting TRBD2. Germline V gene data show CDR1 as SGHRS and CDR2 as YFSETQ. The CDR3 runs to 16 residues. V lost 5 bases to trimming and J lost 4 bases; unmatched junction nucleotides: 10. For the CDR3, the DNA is TGCGCCAGCAGGAGGGGGCTAGCGGGAGAGGCAGATACGCAGTATTTT. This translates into CASRRGLAGEADTQYF.